This TCR beta chain was found in a study of Graves' ophthalmopathy and Graves' hyperthyroidism. This clonotype has a count of ten or more. The CDR3 has 13 amino acids. CDR1 SEHNR and CDR2 FQNEAQ come from the germline V gene (reference sequence). J was trimmed by 7 bases and V by 5 bases; bases with no gene match: 6. For donors with ophthalmopathy, the disease showed moderate-to-severe activity, reached CAS ≥3 and NOSPECS ≥4, and had lasted under 3 months. Patients were diagnosed from clinical symptoms, serum thyroxine, TRAb, thyroid ultrasound and orbital computed tomography. CDR3 regions of TCR beta were amplified from RNA transcripts. HTBI primers served in a first-round RT-PCR, which a second-round multiplex PCR followed. TCRdb reprocessed the multiplex PCR reads via MiXCR and lists one record per CDR3 protein. This sample has hundreds of thousands of distinct CDR3 sequences; roughly 41% occur once, and the top ten carry 3% to 4%.

This TCR came from an adult man with Graves' ophthalmopathy. This chain uses TRBV7-9 with TRBJ1-2; 8 nucleotides match TRBD1. Sequencing was done on a sample of peripheral blood. This CDR3 is CASSRTGYGGYTF. As DNA, the CDR3 is TGTGCCAGCAGCCGGACAGGGTACGGTGGCTACACCTTC.